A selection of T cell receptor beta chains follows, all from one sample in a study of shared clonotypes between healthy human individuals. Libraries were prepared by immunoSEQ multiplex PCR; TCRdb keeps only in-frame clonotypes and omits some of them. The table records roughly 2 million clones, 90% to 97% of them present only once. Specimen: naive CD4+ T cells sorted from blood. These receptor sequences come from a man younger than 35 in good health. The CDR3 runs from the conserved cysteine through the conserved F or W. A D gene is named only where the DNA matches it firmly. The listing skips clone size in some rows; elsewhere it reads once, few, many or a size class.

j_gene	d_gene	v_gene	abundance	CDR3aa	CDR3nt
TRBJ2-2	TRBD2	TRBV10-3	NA	CATRLAANTGELFF	TGTGCCACTCGACTAGCGGCGAACACCGGGGAGCTGTTTTTT
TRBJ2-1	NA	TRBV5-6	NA	CASSIGNEQFF	TGTGCCAGCAGCATCGGCAATGAGCAGTTCTTC
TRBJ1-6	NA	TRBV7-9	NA	CASSSNAQLYNSPLHF	TGTGCCAGCAGCTCAAACGCCCAGCTCTATAATTCACCCCTCCACTTT
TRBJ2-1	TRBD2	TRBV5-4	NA	CASTPELAGGNEQFF	TGTGCCAGCACCCCGGAATTAGCGGGGGGAAATGAGCAGTTCTTC
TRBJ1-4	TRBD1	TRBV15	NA	CATSRDQLQGTNEKLFF	TGTGCCACCAGCAGAGATCAGTTACAGGGGACTAATGAAAAACTGTTTTTT
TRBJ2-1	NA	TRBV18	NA	CASSQGLQYNEQFF	TGTGCCAGCTCACAGGGACTCCAATACAATGAGCAGTTCTTC
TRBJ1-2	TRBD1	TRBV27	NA	CASSPQGIYGYTF	TGTGCCAGCAGTCCACAGGGGATTTATGGCTACACCTTC
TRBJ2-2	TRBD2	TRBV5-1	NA	CASSSTGGDTGELFF	TGCGCCAGCAGCTCGACGGGAGGGGACACCGGGGAGCTGTTTTTT
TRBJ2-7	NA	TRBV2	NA	CASSQESGPYEQYF	TGTGCCAGCAGCCAGGAAAGCGGGCCCTACGAGCAGTACTTC
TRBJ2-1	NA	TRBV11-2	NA	CASSSLLGVSRDEQFF	TGTGCCAGCAGCTCCCTACTAGGGGTGTCCAGGGATGAGCAGTTCTTC
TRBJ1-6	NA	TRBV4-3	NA	CASSQEPGGNSPLHF	TGCGCCAGCAGCCAAGAGCCCGGGGGCAATTCACCCCTCCACTTT
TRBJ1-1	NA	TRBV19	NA	CASSIYRDTEAFF	TGTGCCAGTAGTATTTACCGGGACACTGAAGCTTTCTTT
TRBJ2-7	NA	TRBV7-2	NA	CASSLGVREQYF	TGTGCCAGCAGCTTAGGTGTACGCGAGCAGTACTTC
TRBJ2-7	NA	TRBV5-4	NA	CASSLETGAVEQYF	TGTGCCAGCAGCTTGGAGACGGGAGCGGTCGAGCAGTACTTC
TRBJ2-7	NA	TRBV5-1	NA	CASSLGTVSEQYF	TGCGCCAGCAGCCTCGGGACCGTCTCCGAGCAGTACTTC
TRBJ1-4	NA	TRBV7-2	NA	CASSRGGSALELFF	TGTGCCAGCAGCCGGGGGGGATCGGCTTTGGAACTGTTTTTT
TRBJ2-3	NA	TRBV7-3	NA	CASSPGGDTQYF	TGTGCCAGCAGCCCCGGGGGAGATACGCAGTATTTT
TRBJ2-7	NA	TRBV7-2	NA	CASSFRSGSSSYEQYF	TGTGCCAGCAGCTTCCGTAGCGGTTCAAGCTCCTACGAGCAGTACTTC
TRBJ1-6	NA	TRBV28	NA	CASSNNTYNSPLHF	TGTGCCAGCAGTAATAACACCTATAATTCACCCCTCCACTTT
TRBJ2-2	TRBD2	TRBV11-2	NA	CASSLSGGKGAGELFF	TGTGCCAGCAGCTTATCCGGGGGGAAAGGAGCCGGGGAGCTGTTTTTT
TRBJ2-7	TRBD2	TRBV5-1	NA	CASSLSLAGGLNEQYF	TGCGCCAGCAGCTTGTCCCTCGCGGGAGGGCTCAACGAGCAGTACTTC
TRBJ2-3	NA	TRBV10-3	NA	CAISETGGGTDTQYF	TGTGCCATCAGTGAGACAGGGGGGGGCACAGATACGCAGTATTTT
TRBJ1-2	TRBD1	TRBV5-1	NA	CASSLGRTGDTNYGYTF	TGCGCCAGCAGCTTGGGCAGGACAGGCGATACTAACTATGGCTACACCTTC
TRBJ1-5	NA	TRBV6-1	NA	CASSESRVRQPQHF	TGTGCCAGCAGTGAAAGCAGGGTGCGACAGCCCCAGCATTTT
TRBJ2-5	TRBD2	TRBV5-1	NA	CASSIGTSAETQYF	TGCGCCAGCAGCATCGGGACTAGCGCGGAGACCCAGTACTTC
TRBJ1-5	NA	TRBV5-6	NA	CASSAGQNQPQHF	TGTGCCAGCAGCGCCGGACAGAACCAGCCCCAGCATTTT
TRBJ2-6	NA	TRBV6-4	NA	CASRDPAGANVLTF	TGTGCCAGCAGAGACCCGGCCGGGGCCAACGTCCTGACTTTC
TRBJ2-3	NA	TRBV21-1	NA	CASRERDRAARDTQYF	TGTGCCAGCAGGGAGAGGGACAGGGCTGCAAGAGATACGCAGTATTTT
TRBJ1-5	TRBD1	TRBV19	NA	CASSISPPGGGNQPQHF	TGTGCCAGTAGTATAAGCCCCCCAGGGGGAGGCAATCAGCCCCAGCATTTT
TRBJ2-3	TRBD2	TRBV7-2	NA	CASSSGLAGFTDTQYF	TGTGCCAGCAGCTCTGGGCTAGCGGGCTTCACAGATACGCAGTATTTT
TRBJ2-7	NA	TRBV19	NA	CASSIGGTGSYEQYF	TGTGCCAGTAGTATAGGAGGGACGGGATCCTACGAGCAGTACTTC
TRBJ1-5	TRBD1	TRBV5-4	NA	CASSYGQGEGYSNQPQHF	TGTGCCAGCAGCTACGGACAGGGGGAGGGGTATAGCAATCAGCCCCAGCATTTT
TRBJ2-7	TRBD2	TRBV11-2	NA	CASSLVGTSGVSYEQYF	TGTGCCAGCAGCTTAGTGGGGACTAGCGGGGTCTCCTACGAGCAGTACTTC
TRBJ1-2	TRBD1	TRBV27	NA	CASSPEDRVGDGYTF	TGTGCCAGCAGTCCTGAGGACAGGGTAGGAGATGGCTACACCTTC
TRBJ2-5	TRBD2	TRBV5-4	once	CASSPGGGQETQYF	TGTGCCAGCAGCCCGGGGGGGGGACAAGAGACCCAGTACTTC
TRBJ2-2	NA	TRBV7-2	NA	CASSLRGHGELFF	TGTGCCAGCAGCTTAAGGGGTCACGGGGAGCTGTTTTTT
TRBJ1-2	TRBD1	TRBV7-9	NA	CASSPAGTGVSGYTF	TGTGCCAGCAGCCCCGCCGGGACAGGGGTCTCTGGCTACACCTTC
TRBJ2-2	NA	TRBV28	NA	CASSLEGRGTGELFF	TGTGCCAGCAGTCTGGAGGGAAGAGGCACCGGGGAGCTGTTTTTT
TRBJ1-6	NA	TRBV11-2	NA	CASSLSQGNSPLHF	TGTGCCAGCAGCTTATCGCAGGGAAATTCACCCCTCCACTTT
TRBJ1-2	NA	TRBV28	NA	CASSLSHLLPQRPHGYTF	TGTGCCAGCAGTTTATCCCACCTGCTCCCTCAGAGACCCCATGGCTACACCTTC
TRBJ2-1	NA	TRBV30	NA	CAWSPDSGGVF	TGTGCCTGGAGCCCGGACTCCGGCGGGGTCTTC
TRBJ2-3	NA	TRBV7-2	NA	CASSLVVGATDTQYF	TGTGCCAGCAGCTTAGTGGTGGGAGCTACAGATACGCAGTATTTT
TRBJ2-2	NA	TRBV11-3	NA	CASSLDPTGELFF	TGTGCCAGCAGCTTAGATCCCACCGGGGAGCTGTTTTTT
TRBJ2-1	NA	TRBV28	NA	CASSFIPIPNGEQFF	TGTGCCAGCAGTTTCATTCCAATCCCAAACGGTGAGCAGTTCTTC
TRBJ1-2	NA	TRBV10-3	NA	CAISADRPYGYTF	TGTGCCATCAGCGCCGACAGACCCTATGGCTACACCTTC
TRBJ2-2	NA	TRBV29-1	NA	CSVEVFTAVTGELFF	TGCAGCGTTGAAGTATTCACAGCGGTGACCGGGGAGCTGTTTTTT